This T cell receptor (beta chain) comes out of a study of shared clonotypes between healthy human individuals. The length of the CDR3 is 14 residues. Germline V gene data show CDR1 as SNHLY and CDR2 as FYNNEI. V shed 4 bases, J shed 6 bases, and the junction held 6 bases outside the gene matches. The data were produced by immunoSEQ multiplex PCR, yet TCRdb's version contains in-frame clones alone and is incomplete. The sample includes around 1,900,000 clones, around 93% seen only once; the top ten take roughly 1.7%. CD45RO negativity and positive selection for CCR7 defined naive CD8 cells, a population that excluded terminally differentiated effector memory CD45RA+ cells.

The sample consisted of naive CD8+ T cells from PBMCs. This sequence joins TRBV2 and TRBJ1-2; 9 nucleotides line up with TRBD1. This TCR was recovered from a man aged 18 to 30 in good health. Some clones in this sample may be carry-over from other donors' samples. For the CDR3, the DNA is TGTGCCAGCAGTGGAGGACAGGGGTTGCATGGCTACACCTTC. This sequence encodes CASSGGQGLHGYTF.